This paragraph covers one TCR beta chain sequence. Its antigen remains unidentified. The record has no base qualities; no much larger clone is one base away. This sample was taken from a study of a mutant IDH1 vaccine in newly diagnosed glioma (dated by TCRdb to about 2021). Regarding the complete study: In the chemotherapy-containing groups, vaccination started alongside temozolomide cycles, whereas in patients who had radiotherapy alone it started 4-6 weeks after radiotherapy. Of the 30 to 35 treated patients, approximately 60% were male and approximately 40% were female, and a mean age of roughly 41 years was recorded. Before enrollment, patients had received standard therapy of radiotherapy alone, temozolomide alone, or radiochemotherapy with temozolomide; most received the combination. Visit V12 was the week-35 safety follow-up and visit V13 was the week-47 end of study. Peripheral blood samples were drawn at six visits, namely V03 (baseline), V05, V07, V10, V12 and V13. Longitudinal TCRB deep sequencing was done for some 26 treated patients, wherever samples were available for exploratory analyses. What the research found in general, with its limitations: Pseudoprogression seemed to be unrelated to changes in the top peripheral T cell clonotypes found by TCRB sequencing. According to the authors, sample limitations meant that analyses of patient blood samples could not be reproduced. Across multiple MHC alleles, vaccine-induced immune responses were seen in around 94% of patients. Availability determined which PBMC samples were chosen for TCRB deep sequencing.

The CDR3 runs 14 amino acids, cysteine and phenylalanine included. The sequence is cut down to CDR3 DNA, 42 bases in frame from base 1. The germline ends are 18 bases apart after V is trimmed by 5 bases and J by 6 bases. In the germline V gene, CDR1 corresponds to SGDLS and CDR2 to YYNGEE. Preparation of the library involved the immunoSEQ multiplex PCR assay. The hsTCRB Kit was used according to the manufacturer's protocol to amplify rearranged TCR beta chain sequences. An Illumina MiSeq was used to sequence the TCRB libraries. The authors' pipeline ran thus. Demultiplexing, trimming and gene mapping were performed with the kit vendor's proprietary platform. Drawn from immuneACCESS, this table holds only the in-frame rearrangements with V and J called that TCRdb kept. Clones are partly lost; checked studies trace under half to an unresolved V gene and leave the rest unexplained. V and J calls and clone size are copied from that table; D and trimming were computed from the DNA. For this sample there are about 44,000 clones; around 81% appear just once. Jointly, the top ten make up around 4.5% of the sample.

The time point label, as the study defines it: week 35, safety follow-up. Each vaccine dose was 300 ug of a 20-mer mutant IDH1 peptide in Montanide, given subcutaneously with topical imiquimod. Patients were given eight vaccinations, in weeks 1, 3, 5, 7, 11, 15, 19 and 23, which matched visits V03 through V10. All donors had newly diagnosed IDH1-mutant astrocytomas of WHO grade 3 or 4 that showed loss of nuclear ATRX. The samples were drawn from NOA16, a multicentre, single-arm, open-label phase I trial in Germany that tested a mutant IDH1 peptide vaccine in humans for the first time. Genomic DNA for TCRB sequencing was extracted from EDTA blood using the DNeasy Blood and Tissue Kit.

In this chain, TRBV9 is recombined with TRBJ2-7, with TRBD2 perhaps the D gene, on 7 matching bases. The sequencing here drew on PBMCs, taken from a glioma patient whose treatment included an IDH1 peptide vaccine. The TCR originated in a woman in her 40s with glioma. Some clones in this sample may be carry-over from other donors' samples. The base sequence is TGTGCCAGCAGTACTACGGCGGGGGCCGCCGAGCAGTACTTC. Its product reads: CASSTTAGAAEQYF.